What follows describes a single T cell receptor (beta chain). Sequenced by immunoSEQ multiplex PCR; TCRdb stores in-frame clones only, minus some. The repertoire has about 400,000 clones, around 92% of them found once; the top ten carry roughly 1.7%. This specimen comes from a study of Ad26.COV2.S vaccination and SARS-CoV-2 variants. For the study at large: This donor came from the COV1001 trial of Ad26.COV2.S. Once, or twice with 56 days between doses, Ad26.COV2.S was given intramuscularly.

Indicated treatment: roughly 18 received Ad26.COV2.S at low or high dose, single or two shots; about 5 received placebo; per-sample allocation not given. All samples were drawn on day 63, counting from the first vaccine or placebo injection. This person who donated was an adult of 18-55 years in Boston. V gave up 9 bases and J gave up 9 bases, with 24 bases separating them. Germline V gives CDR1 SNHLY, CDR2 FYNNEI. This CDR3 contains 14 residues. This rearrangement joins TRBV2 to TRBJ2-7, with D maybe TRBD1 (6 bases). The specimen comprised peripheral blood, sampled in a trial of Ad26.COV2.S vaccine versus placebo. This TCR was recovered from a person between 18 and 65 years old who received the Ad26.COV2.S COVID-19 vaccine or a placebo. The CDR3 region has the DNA TGTGCCAGAACTAAGGGGGTCGGCAGAATAGGGCAGTACTTC. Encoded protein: CARTKGVGRIGQYF.